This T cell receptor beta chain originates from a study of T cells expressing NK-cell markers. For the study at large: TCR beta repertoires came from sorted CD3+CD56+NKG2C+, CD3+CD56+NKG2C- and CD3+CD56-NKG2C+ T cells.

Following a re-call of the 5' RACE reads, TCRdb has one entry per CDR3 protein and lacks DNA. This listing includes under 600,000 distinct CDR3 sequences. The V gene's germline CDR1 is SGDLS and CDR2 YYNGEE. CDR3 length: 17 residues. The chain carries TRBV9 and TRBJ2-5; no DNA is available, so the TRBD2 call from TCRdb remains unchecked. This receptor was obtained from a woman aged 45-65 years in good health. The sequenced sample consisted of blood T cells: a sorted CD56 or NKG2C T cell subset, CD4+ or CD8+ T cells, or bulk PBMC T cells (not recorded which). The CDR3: CASSPSQAGTRGETQYF.